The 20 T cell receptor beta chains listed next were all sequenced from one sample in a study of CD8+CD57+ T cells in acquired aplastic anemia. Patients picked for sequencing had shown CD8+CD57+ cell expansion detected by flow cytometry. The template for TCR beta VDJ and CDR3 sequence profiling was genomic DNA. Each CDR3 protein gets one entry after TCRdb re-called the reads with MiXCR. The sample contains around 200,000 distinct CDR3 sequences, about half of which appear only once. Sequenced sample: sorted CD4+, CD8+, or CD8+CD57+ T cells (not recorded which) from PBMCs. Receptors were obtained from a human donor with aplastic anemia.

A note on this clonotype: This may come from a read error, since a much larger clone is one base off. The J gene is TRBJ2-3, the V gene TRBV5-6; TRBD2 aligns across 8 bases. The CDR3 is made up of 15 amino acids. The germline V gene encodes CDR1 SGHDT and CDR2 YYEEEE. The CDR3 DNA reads TGTGCCAGCAGCTTTTTTTGGACTAGCACAGATATGCAGTATTTT. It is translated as CASSFFWTSTDMQYF.

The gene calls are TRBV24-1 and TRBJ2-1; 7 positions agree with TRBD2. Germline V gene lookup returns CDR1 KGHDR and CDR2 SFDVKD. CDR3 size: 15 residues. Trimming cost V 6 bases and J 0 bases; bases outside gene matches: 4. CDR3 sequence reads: CATSMRGSSYNEQFF. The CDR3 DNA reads TGTGCCACCAGTATGCGGGGGAGCTCCTACAATGAGCAGTTCTTC.

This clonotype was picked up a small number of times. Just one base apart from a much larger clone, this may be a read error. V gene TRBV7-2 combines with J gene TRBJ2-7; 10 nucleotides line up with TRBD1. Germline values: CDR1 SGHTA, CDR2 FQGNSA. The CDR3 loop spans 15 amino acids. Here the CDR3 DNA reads TGTGCCAGCAGCTTATACGGGACAGGGGCCTACGGGCAGTACTTC. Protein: CASSLYGTGAYGQYF.

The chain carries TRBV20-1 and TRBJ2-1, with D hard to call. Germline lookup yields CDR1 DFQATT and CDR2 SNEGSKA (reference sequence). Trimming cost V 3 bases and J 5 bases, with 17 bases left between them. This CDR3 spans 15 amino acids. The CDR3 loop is CSASPIRLGNNEQFF. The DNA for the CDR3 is TGCAGTGCTAGTCCTATCCGACTGGGAAACAATGAGCAGTTCTTC.

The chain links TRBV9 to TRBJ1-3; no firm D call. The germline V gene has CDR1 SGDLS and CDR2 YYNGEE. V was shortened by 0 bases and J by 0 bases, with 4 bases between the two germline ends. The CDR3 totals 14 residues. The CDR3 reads CASSVGPSGNTIYF. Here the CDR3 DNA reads TGTGCCAGCAGCGTAGGTCCCTCTGGAAACACCATATATTTT.

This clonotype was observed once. The CDR3 reads CAISAPPSPRGAYEQYF. Here the CDR3 DNA reads TGTGCCATCAGTGCTCCCCCCAGCCCGCGAGGGGCCTACGAGCAGTACTTC. The V and J genes are TRBV10-3 and TRBJ2-7, with D perhaps assigned TRBD1 or TRBD2 (5 bases each). The CDR3 runs 17 residues. Germline lookup yields CDR1 ENHRY and CDR2 SYGVKD. With 4 bases removed from V and 2 bases from J, the gap between germline ends came to 21 bases.

The CDR3 reads CATIQGADEQYF. Here the CDR3 DNA reads TGTGCCACTATACAGGGGGCCGACGAGCAGTACTTC. This rearrangement joins TRBV24-1 to TRBJ2-7; 9 bases line up with TRBD1. Germline V gene sequence: CDR1 KGHDR, CDR2 SFDVKD. The V segment lost 10 bases and the J segment 5 bases; nucleotides outside the gene matches: 5. There are 12 residues in the CDR3.

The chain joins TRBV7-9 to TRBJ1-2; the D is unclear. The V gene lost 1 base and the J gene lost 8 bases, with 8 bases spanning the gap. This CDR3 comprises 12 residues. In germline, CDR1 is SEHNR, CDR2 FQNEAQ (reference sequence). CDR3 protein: CASSLGQQGYTF. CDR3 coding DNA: TGTGCCAGCAGCTTAGGCCAGCAGGGCTACACCTTC.

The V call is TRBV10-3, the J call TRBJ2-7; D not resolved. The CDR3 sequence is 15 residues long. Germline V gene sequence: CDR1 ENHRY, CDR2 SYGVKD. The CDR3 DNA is TGTGCGACTGCGGCGGACCCATATAGCTCCTACGAGCAGTACTTC. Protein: CATAADPYSSYEQYF.

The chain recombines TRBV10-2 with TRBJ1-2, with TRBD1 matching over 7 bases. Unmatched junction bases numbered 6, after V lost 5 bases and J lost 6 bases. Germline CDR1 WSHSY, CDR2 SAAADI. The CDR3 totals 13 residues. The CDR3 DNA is TGCGCCAGCAGTACGACAGGGTTGCATGGCTACACCTTC. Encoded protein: CASSTTGLHGYTF.

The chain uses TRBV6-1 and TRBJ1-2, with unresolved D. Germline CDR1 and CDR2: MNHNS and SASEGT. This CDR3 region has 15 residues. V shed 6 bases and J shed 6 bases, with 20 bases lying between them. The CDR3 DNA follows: TGTGCCAGCAGGGCCTCGGGAGGTTGGTTTAATGGCTACACCTTC. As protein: CASRASGGWFNGYTF.

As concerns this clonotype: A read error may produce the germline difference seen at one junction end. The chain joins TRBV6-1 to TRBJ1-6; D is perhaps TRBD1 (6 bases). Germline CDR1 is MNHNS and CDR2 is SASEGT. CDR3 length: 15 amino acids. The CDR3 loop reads CVSSEKRGAVSPLHF. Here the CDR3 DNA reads TGTGTCAGCAGTGAAAAGCGGGGGGCGGTTTCACCCCTCCACTTT.

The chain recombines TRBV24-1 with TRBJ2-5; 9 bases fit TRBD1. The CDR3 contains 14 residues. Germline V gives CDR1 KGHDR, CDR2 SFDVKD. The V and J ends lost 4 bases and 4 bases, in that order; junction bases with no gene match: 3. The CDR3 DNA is TGTGCCACCAGTGACCCGGACAGGGGAGAGACCCAGTACTTC. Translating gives CATSDPDRGETQYF.

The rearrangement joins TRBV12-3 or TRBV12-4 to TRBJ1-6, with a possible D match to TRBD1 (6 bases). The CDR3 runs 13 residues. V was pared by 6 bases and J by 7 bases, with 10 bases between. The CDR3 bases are TGTGCCAGCAGCTGGACAGTCAATTCACCCCTCCACTTT. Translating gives CASSWTVNSPLHF.

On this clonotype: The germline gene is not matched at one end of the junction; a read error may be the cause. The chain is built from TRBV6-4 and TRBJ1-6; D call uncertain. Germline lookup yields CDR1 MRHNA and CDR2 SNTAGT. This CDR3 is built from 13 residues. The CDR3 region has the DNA TGTGCCAGCGGTGAGGAGGGTATTTCACCCCTCCACTTT. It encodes CASGEEGISPLHF.

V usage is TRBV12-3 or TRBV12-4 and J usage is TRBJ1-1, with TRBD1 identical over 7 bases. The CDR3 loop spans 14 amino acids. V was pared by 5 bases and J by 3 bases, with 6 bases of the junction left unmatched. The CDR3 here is CASSPTGVDTEAFF. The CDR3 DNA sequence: TGTGCCAGCAGTCCTACAGGGGTGGACACTGAAGCTTTCTTT.

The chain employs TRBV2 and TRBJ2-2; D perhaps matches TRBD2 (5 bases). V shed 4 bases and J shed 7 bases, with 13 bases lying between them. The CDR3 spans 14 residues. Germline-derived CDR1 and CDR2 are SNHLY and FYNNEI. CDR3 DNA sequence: TGTGCCAGCAGTGTGGGAAGGGAGATCGGGGAGCTGTTTTTT. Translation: CASSVGREIGELFF.

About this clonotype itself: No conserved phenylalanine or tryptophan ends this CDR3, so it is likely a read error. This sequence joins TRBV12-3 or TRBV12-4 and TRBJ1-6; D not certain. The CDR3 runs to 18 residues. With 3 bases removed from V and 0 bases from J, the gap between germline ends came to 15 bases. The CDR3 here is CASSFARRGSSYNSPLHL. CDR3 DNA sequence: TGTGCCAGCAGTTTTGCGCGGCGGGGTAGCTCCTATAATTCACCCCTCCACTTG.

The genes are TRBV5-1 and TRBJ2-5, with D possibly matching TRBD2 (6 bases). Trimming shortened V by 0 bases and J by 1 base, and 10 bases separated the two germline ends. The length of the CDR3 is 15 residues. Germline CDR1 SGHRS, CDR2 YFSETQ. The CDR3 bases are TGCGCCAGCAGCTTGGGGGCGGGACCCCAAGAGACCCAGTACTTC. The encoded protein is CASSLGAGPQETQYF.

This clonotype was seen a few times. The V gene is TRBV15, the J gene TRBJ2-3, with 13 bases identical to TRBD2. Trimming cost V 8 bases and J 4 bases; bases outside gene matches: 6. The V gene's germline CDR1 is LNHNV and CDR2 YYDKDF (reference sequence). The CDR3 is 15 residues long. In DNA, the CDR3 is TGTGCCACCGGATCCGGGACTAGCGGGGCAGATACGCAGTATTTT. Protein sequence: CATGSGTSGADTQYF.